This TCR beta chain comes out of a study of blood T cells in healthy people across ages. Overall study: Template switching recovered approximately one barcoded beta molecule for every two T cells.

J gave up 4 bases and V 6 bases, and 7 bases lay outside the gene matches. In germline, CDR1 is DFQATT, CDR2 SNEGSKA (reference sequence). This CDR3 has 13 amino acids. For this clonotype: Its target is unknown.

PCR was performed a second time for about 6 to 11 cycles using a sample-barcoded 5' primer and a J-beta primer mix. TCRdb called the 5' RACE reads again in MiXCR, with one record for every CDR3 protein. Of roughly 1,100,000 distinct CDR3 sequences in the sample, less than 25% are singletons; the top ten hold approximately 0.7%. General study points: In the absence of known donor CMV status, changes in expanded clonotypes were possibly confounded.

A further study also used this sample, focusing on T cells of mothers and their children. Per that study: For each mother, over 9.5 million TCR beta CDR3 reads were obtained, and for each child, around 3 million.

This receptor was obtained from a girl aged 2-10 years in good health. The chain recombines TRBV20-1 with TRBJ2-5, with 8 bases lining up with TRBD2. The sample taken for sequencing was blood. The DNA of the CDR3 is TGCAGTGCCAAGACGGGGGGGCGAGAGACCCAGTACTTC. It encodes CSAKTGGRETQYF.